The source of this T cell receptor (beta chain) is a study of T cells in Graves' hyperthyroidism and ophthalmopathy. Study-wide findings and caveats: A 13 V-J model separated ophthalmopathy from stable hyperthyroidism. Most thyroid clonotypes expanded above 0.001 were also detected in blood.

Uncontrolled infection, other autoimmune disease, pregnancy or lactation excluded patients. In making diagnoses, clinical symptoms, serum thyroxine and TRAb, thyroid ultrasound and orbital computed tomography were all used. As for this clonotype: The antigen remains unidentified.

It was RNA transcripts that yielded the amplified TCR beta CDR3 regions. The HTBI primer set drove a first-round RT-PCR of the TCR CDR3. TCRdb reprocessed the multiplex PCR reads via MiXCR and lists one record per CDR3 protein. This sample has about 300,000 distinct CDR3 sequences; 16% occur once, and the top ten carry 33%. Losses at the gene ends were 2 bases for V and 4 bases for J; bases not matched to a gene: 10. CDR3 length: 16 amino acids. Germline values: CDR1 GTSNPN, CDR2 SVGIG (reference sequence). The sample comprised blood. The genes are TRBV30 and TRBJ1-2, with 10 bases fitting TRBD1. The source is a man under 40 with Graves' hyperthyroidism. This CDR3 reads CAWSLLRTGGVYGYTF. CDR3 bases: TGTGCCTGGAGTCTCCTCCGGACAGGGGGGGTCTATGGCTACACCTTC.